This T cell receptor beta chain came from a study of T cells in pancreatic ductal adenocarcinoma. Findings of the study overall: This surgical cohort overrepresents the minority presenting with early-stage disease.

No neoadjuvant therapy was given to the selected pancreatic ductal adenocarcinoma patients before their surgery. This table comes from immunoSEQ multiplex PCR, and its TCRdb copy is limited to in-frame clones, with some not included. The sample holds about 31,000 clones, around nine tenths seen once. Notes on this clone: Its antigen is currently unknown.

The V end lost 4 bases, the J end lost 0 bases, and 10 bases lay between the germline ends. This CDR3 is built from 14 residues. The germline V gene encodes CDR1 SGHRS and CDR2 YFSETQ. The clonotype comes from a human donor with pancreatic ductal adenocarcinoma. Material: PBMCs. The V gene is TRBV5-1, the J gene TRBJ2-5; D may be TRBD1 (5 bases). In DNA form, the CDR3 reads TGCGCCAGCAGCGTGCAGACAGACCAAGAGACCCAGTACTTC. Residues: CASSVQTDQETQYF.